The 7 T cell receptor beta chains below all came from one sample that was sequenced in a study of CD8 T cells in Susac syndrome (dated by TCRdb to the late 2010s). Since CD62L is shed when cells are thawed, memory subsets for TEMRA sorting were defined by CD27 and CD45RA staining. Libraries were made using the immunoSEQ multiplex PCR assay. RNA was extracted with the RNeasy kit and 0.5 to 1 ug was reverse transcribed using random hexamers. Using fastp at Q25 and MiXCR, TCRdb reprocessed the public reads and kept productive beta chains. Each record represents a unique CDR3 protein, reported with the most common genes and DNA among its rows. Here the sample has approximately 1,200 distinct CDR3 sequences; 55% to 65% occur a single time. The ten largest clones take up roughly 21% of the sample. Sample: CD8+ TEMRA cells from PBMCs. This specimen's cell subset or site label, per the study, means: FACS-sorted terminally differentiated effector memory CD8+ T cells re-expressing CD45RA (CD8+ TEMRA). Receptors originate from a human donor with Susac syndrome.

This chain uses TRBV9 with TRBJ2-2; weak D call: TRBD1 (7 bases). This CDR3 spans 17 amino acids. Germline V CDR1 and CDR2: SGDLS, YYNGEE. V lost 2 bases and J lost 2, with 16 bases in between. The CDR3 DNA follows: TGTGCCAGCAGCGTTAGGCGGGACAGACCTAACACCGGGGAGCTGTTTTTT. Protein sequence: CASSVRRDRPNTGELFF.

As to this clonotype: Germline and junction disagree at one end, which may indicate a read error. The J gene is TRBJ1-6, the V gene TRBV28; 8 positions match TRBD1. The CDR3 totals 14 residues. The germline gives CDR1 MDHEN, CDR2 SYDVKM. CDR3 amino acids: CASSFSGGHPPPHF. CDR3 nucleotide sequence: TGTGCCAGCAGTTTTTCAGGGGGCCATCCACCCCCCCACTTT.

For the CDR3, the DNA is TGTGCCAGCAGCGTTACTCGGGACAGGGGGAACACCAATCTGTTTTTT. This codes for CASSVTRDRGNTNLFF. This rearrangement joins TRBV9 to TRBJ2-2, with 11 bases that match TRBD1. The germline CDR1 and CDR2 sequences are SGDLS and YYNGEE. The length of the CDR3 is 16 residues. With 2 bases clipped from V and 14 bases from J, the junction kept 14 bases outside the gene matches.

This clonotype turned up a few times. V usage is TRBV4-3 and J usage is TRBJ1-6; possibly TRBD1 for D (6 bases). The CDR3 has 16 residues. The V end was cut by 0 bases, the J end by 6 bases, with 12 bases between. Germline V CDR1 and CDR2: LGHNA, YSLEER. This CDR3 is CASSQEVGGINSPLHF. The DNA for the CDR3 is TGCGCCAGCAGCCAAGAGGTAGGGGGGATTAATTCACCCCTCCACTTT.

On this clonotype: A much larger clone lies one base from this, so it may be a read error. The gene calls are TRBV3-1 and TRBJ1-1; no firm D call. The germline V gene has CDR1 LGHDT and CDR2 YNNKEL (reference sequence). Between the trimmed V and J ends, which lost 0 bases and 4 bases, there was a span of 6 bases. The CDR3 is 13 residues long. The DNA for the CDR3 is TGTGCCAGCAGCCAAGATTGTGGCACTGAAGCTTTCTTT. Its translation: CASSQDCGTEAFF.

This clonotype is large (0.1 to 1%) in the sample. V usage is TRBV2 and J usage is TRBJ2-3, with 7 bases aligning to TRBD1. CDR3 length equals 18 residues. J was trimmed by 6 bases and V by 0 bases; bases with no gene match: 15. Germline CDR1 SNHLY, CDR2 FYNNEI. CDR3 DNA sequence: TGTGCCAGCAGTGAAGCGCGAGACAGGGCGGCGGGTAGGGATACGCAGTATTTT. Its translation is CASSEARDRAAGRDTQYF.

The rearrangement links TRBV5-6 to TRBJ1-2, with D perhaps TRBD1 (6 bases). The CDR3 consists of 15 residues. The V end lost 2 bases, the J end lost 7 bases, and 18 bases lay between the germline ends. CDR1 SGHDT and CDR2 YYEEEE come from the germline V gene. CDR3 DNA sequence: TGTGCCAGCAGCTTAAACATGGGGGCCAGTCGTGGCTACACCTTC. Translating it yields CASSLNMGASRGYTF.